This is a list of T cell receptor beta chains from one sample in a study of graft-versus-host responses after intestinal transplantation. These receptors are not linked to any known antigen. Assay used: immunoSEQ multiplex PCR; TCRdb lists only in-frame clones, some missing. The sample comprises 75,000 to 95,000 clones, approximately 89% of which are singletons, and 0.35% rests with the top ten. Source: unstimulated CD4+ T cells sorted from spleen or lymph node cells, taken before transplant. These TCRs come from a human donor who was the organ donor for an intestinal transplant. CDR3s include the opening cysteine and the closing phenylalanine or tryptophan. A D gene is named only where the DNA matches it firmly. Not all rows give a size; the values are once, few, many and, for expanded clones, a class.

TRBJ2-7,TRBV29-1,15,.,.,TGCAGCGTACGCCCTCACCGCGCAGGAACCTACGAGCAGTACTTC,CSVRPHRAGTYEQYF
TRBJ1-2,TRBV7-9,14,.,.,TGTGCCAGCAGCCCCGGGGGGATCAACTATGGCTACACCTTC,CASSPGGINYGYTF
TRBJ2-7,TRBV27,13,TRBD1,.,TGTGCCAGCGGACCGGGACAGACTTACGAGCAGTACTTC,CASGPGQTYEQYF
TRBJ2-1,TRBV11-3,14,TRBD2,.,TGTGCCAGCAGCACCCGGGGGACTACCAATGAGCAGTTCTTC,CASSTRGTTNEQFF
TRBJ1-2,TRBV9,17,TRBD1,.,TGTGCCAGCAGCGTGTCTGCGCCGGGACAGCTCCCCTATGGCTACACCTTC,CASSVSAPGQLPYGYTF
TRBJ2-2,TRBV2,17,TRBD2,once,TGTGCCAGCAGTGAGACTAGCGGGGGCGCGAACACCGGGGAGCTGTTTTTT,CASSETSGGANTGELFF
TRBJ2-3,TRBV19,15,TRBD1,.,TGTGCCAGTAGTACAAGGACAGGGGCCACAGATACGCAGTATTTT,CASSTRTGATDTQYF
TRBJ2-1,TRBV28,13,.,.,TGTGCCAGCAGGCGGGGCTCCTACAATGAGCAGTTCTTC,CASRRGSYNEQFF
TRBJ2-7,TRBV9,13,TRBD2,.,TGTGCCAGCAGTGGGACTAGCGGCTACGAGCAGTACTTC,CASSGTSGYEQYF
TRBJ2-7,TRBV19,13,.,once,TGTGCCAGTGGCGGGATGGGTGTGGGCGAGCAGTACTTC,CASGGMGVGEQYF
TRBJ2-5,TRBV6-5,12,.,.,TGTGCCAGCAGTGCGGGGTCGGTGACCCAGTACTTC,CASSAGSVTQYF
TRBJ2-5,TRBV20-1,11,.,.,TGCAGTGCTCAGGGGCGAGAGACCCAGTACTTC,CSAQGRETQYF
TRBJ2-1,TRBV5-1,15,TRBD2,.,TGCGCCAGTTGGGCGGGGGAACCCTCCTACAATGAGCAGTTCTTC,CASWAGEPSYNEQFF
TRBJ2-1,TRBV30,13,.,.,TGTGCCTGGACTCAGGGCTCCTACAATGAGCAGTTCTTC,CAWTQGSYNEQFF
TRBJ2-4,TRBV5-1,16,TRBD2,.,TGCGCCAGCAGCCTAGGGGGGACTAGCGTTAAAAACATTCAGTACTTC,CASSLGGTSVKNIQYF
TRBJ2-2,TRBV5-1,14,TRBD2,.,TGCGCCAGCTCTCGCGGGGGGAACACCGGGGAGCTGTTTTTT,CASSRGGNTGELFF
TRBJ2-5,TRBV19,17,TRBD2,.,TGTGCCAGTAGTTCCCCGGGACTAGCGGGAGCGTTGGAGACCCAGTACTTC,CASSSPGLAGALETQYF
TRBJ2-2,TRBV4-1,16,.,.,TGCGCCAGCAGCCCAGTAGGGGCCCAAGGCACCGGGGAGCTGTTTTTT,CASSPVGAQGTGELFF
TRBJ1-5,TRBV27,15,.,.,TGTGCCAGCAGTCGGACCGGGACTATCAATCAGCCCCAGCATTTT,CASSRTGTINQPQHF
TRBJ2-5,TRBV5-1,16,TRBD2,.,TGCGCCAGCAGCTGGCCCACAGGACTAGCCCAAGAGACCCAGTACTTC,CASSWPTGLAQETQYF
TRBJ1-2,TRBV28,11,.,.,TGTGCCAGCAGTTCTAGGTATGGCTACACCTTC,CASSSRYGYTF
TRBJ1-6,TRBV6-6,14,TRBD1,.,TGTGCCAGCAGTTACTCGACAGGGAATTCACCCCTCCACTTT,CASSYSTGNSPLHF
TRBJ1-2,TRBV7-2,13,.,.,TGTGCCAGCAGCTTCAGCCCGGGCTATGGCTACACCTTC,CASSFSPGYGYTF
TRBJ2-2,TRBV7-6,15,.,.,TGTGCCAGCAGCTTAGCGGGGGGGCACACCGGGGAGCTATTTTTT,CASSLAGGHTGELFF
TRBJ1-4,TRBV7-8,12,.,.,TGTGCCAGCAGCTCCGAGAATGAAAAACTGTTTTTT,CASSSENEKLFF
TRBJ1-1,TRBV11-3,13,TRBD1,.,TGTGCCAGCGGGGACAGGGTGAACACTGAAGCTTTCTTT,CASGDRVNTEAFF
TRBJ1-2,TRBV7-9,15,.,.,TGTGCCAGCAGCTTAGTTTGGGAGATGGAAAGTGGCTACACCTTC,CASSLVWEMESGYTF
TRBJ2-1,TRBV29-1,14,TRBD2,.,TGCAGCGTTCCCGTAGCGGGAGGGCTTAATGAGCAGTTCTTC,CSVPVAGGLNEQFF
TRBJ2-1,TRBV18,14,TRBD1,.,TGTGCCAGCTCACCGATTGTCTGGGACAGCCATTTGTTCTTC,CASSPIVWDSHLFF
TRBJ2-1,TRBV5-1,20,TRBD2,.,TGCGCCAGCAGCTGGCCGTCAAAACAAGCACTAGCGGACACTTACAATGAGCAGTTCTTC,CASSWPSKQALADTYNEQFF
TRBJ2-1,TRBV10-3,16,TRBD2,few,TGTGCCATCAGTGAGTTGGGGACTAGCGGGAACAATGAGCAGTTCTTC,CAISELGTSGNNEQFF
TRBJ1-2,TRBV5-6,13,.,few,TGTGCCAGCAGCTTGCTGGGGGGCTATGGCTACACCTTC,CASSLLGGYGYTF
TRBJ1-5,TRBV12-5,15,TRBD1,.,TGTGCTAGTGGTTCCGCGGACAGGGTCCACCAGCCCCAGCATTTT,CASGSADRVHQPQHF
TRBJ1-4,TRBV18,14,TRBD1,.,TGTGCCAGCTCACTACAGGGGGTCACTGAAAAACTGTTTTTT,CASSLQGVTEKLFF
TRBJ2-3,TRBV6-6,16,TRBD1,.,TGTGCCAGCAGTTACGGGCAGGGGGCCCCTCACGATACGCAGTATTTT,CASSYGQGAPHDTQYF
TRBJ2-3,TRBV6-1,16,.,.,TGTGCCAGCAGTGCCGGGTACCCCTCTAGCACAGATACGCAGTATTTT,CASSAGYPSSTDTQYF
TRBJ2-6,TRBV19,16,.,.,TGTGCCAGTAGAGCTACAGGGAGCTCTGGGGCCAACGTCCTGACTTTC,CASRATGSSGANVLTF
TRBJ2-1,TRBV29-1,13,.,.,TGCAGCGCGTTTGGGTTCAGCGGGAATGAGCAGTTCTTC,CSAFGFSGNEQFF
TRBJ2-7,TRBV10-3,12,.,.,TGTGCCATCAGTTGGGAGGACTACGAGCAGTACTTC,CAISWEDYEQYF
TRBJ2-7,TRBV11-2,17,TRBD1,.,TGTGCCAGCAGCGGGAGACCGGGGACAGGGTCCTTCTACGAGCAGTACTTC,CASSGRPGTGSFYEQYF
TRBJ1-1,TRBV15,16,TRBD1,.,TGTGCCACCAGCAGAGATCGGACAGGGGGCGAGACTGAAGCTTTCTTT,CATSRDRTGGETEAFF
TRBJ2-3,TRBV7-9,12,.,.,TGTGCCAGCACCGGGTACACAGATACGCAGTATTTT,CASTGYTDTQYF
TRBJ2-4,TRBV5-1,17,.,once,TGCGCCAGCAGCTTGCGTCTGGATCGGGAGGCCAAAAACATTCAGTACTTC,CASSLRLDREAKNIQYF
TRBJ1-6,TRBV27,15,.,.,TGTGCCAGCAGTACTACAATTAGGGGTGGTTCACCCCTCCACTTT,CASSTTIRGGSPLHF
TRBJ1-3,TRBV5-4,16,.,.,TGTGCCAGCAGCTTAACGGGAGGGCCGTCTGGAAACACCATATATTTT,CASSLTGGPSGNTIYF
TRBJ2-1,TRBV28,17,TRBD2,.,TGTGCCAGCAGTCCCCGGAGGGCGGGAGTATTGGCGAATGAGCAGTTCTTC,CASSPRRAGVLANEQFF
TRBJ1-2,TRBV11-2,14,.,.,TGTGCCAGCAGCTTATCGGGGGGCGCCGGAGGCTACACCTTC,CASSLSGGAGGYTF
TRBJ1-2,TRBV10-3,15,TRBD1,.,TGTGCCATCAGTGGAAAAGGGGGCAATAACTATGGCTACACCTTC,CAISGKGGNNYGYTF
TRBJ1-1,TRBV9,15,TRBD1,.,TGTGCCAGCAGCGTAGAGAGGAGGACAGGGACTGAAGCTTTCTTT,CASSVERRTGTEAFF
TRBJ1-2,TRBV2,13,TRBD1,.,TGTGCCAGCAGTTCACAGGGGAACTATGGCTACACCTTC,CASSSQGNYGYTF
TRBJ2-5,TRBV4-1,16,.,.,TGCGCCAGCAGCCTGTTCGTAGGGGGTAACCAAGAGACCCAGTACTTC,CASSLFVGGNQETQYF
TRBJ1-3,TRBV5-1,14,.,.,TGCGCCAGCAGGGTATCACTCTCTGGAAACACCATATATTTT,CASRVSLSGNTIYF
TRBJ2-5,TRBV30,13,.,.,TGTGCCTGGAGTGTACAGGACCAAGAGACCCAGTACTTC,CAWSVQDQETQYF
TRBJ2-5,TRBV19,17,TRBD1,.,TGTGCCAGTAGTCCAATGACAGGGAGTGGGCTTCAAGAGACCCAGTACTTC,CASSPMTGSGLQETQYF
TRBJ1-2,TRBV6-6,15,.,.,TGTGCCAGCAGTAAGACACAGGGTCAGGACTATGGCTACACCTTC,CASSKTQGQDYGYTF
TRBJ1-2,TRBV27,15,TRBD1,.,TGTGCCAGCAGTTTATCGGGGACAGGGAGCTATGGCTACACCTTC,CASSLSGTGSYGYTF
TRBJ2-1,TRBV28,12,.,.,TGTGCCAGCAGTTCGAAGTTCGGTGAGCAGTTCTTC,CASSSKFGEQFF
TRBJ2-5,TRBV5-1,17,.,.,TGCGCCAGCAGCTACGGGCAGGGAAAGGTCCCTCCAGAGACCCAGTACTTC,CASSYGQGKVPPETQYF
TRBJ2-7,TRBV5-5,13,.,.,TGTGCCAGCAGCTTAAACGGAGATGGCGAGCAGTACTTC,CASSLNGDGEQYF
TRBJ2-1,TRBV5-1,16,TRBD2,.,TGCGCCAGCAGCTTTCCCGTAGCGGGGGGGGACAATGAGCAGTTCTTC,CASSFPVAGGDNEQFF